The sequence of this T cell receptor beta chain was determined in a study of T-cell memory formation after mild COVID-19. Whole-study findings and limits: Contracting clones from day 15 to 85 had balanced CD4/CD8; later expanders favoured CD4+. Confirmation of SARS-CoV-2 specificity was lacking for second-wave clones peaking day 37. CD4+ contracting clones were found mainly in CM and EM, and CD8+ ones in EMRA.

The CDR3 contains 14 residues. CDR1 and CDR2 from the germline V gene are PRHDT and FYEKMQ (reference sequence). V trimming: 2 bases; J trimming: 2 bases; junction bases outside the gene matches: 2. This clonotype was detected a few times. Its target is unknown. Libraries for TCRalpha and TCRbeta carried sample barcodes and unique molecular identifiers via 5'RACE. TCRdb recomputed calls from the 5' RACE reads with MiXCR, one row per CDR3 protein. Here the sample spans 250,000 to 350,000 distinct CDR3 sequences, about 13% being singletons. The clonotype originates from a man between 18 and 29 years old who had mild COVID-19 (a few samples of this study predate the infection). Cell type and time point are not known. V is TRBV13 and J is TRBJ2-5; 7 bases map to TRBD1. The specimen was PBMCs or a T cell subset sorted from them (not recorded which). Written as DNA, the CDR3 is TGTGCCAGCAGCTTATTGACAGGGCAAGAGACCCAGTACTTC. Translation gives CASSLLTGQETQYF.